This TCR beta chain was captured in a study of cytomegalovirus exposure and HLA in healthy donors. Amplification used 60 Vbeta primers and 13 Jbeta primers. Sequencing was performed with immunoSEQ multiplex PCR; in TCRdb, only in-frame clones are kept and a portion is missing. The sample includes hundreds of thousands of clones, approximately 79% seen only once; the top ten take 0.2% to 0.25%. The sequence was collected from a girl aged 2-10 years in good health and CMV-seronegative. Material: PBMCs.

For the CDR3, the DNA is TGTGCCAGCAGCTCGGGGGGCGTCGAGCAGTACTTC. This sequence encodes CASSSGGVEQYF. V gene TRBV6-6 combines with J gene TRBJ2-7; possible D gene TRBD2, 7 bases. This CDR3 is 12 amino acids long. The germline gives CDR1 MNHNY, CDR2 SVGAGI (reference sequence). V lost 6 bases to trimming and J lost 6 bases, with 12 bases between them.